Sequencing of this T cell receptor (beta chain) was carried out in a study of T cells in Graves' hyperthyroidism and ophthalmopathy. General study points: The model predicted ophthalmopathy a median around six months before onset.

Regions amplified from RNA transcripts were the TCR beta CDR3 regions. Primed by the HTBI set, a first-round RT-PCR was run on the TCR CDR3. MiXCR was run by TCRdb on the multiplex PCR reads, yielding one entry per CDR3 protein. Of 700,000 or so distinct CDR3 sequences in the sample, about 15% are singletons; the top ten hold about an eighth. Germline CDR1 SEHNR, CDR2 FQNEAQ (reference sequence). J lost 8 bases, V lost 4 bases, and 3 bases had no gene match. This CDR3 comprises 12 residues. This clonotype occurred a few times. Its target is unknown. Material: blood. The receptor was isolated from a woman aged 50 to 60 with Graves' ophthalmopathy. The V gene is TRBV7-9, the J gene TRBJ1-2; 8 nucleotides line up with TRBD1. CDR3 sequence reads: CASSSTGEGYTF. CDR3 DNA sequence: TGTGCCAGCAGCTCGACAGGGGAAGGCTACACCTTC.